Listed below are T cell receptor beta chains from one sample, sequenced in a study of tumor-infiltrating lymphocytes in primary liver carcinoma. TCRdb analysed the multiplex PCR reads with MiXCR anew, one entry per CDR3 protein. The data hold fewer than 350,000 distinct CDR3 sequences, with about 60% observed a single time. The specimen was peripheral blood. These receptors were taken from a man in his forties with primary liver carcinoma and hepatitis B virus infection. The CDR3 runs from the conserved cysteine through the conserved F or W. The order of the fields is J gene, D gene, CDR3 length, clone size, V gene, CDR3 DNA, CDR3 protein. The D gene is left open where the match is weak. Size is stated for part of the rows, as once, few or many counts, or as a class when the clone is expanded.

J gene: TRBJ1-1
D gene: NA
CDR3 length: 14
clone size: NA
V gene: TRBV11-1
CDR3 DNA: TGTGCCAGCAGTAACTCCCGTATGGGGACTGAAGCTCTCTTT
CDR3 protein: CASSNSRMGTEALF

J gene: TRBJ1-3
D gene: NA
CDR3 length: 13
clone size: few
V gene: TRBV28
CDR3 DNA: TGTGCCAGCAGTCTACTTGCTGGAAACACCATATATTTT
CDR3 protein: CASSLLAGNTIYF

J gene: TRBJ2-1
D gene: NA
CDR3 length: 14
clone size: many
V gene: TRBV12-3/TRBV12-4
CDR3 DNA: TGTGCCAGCAGTTTCGGTACAGCCTACAATGAGCAGTTCTTC
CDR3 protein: CASSFGTAYNEQFF

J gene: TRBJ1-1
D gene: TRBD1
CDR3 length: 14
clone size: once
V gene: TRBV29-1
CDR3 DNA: TGCAGCACCGCAGGGGGGGGCCTGAACACTGAAGCTTTCTTT
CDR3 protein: CSTAGGGLNTEAFF

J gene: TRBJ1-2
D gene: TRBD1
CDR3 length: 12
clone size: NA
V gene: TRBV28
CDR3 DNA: TGTACCAGCCTAGACAGGGATTATGGCTACACCTTC
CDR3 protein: CTSLDRDYGYTF

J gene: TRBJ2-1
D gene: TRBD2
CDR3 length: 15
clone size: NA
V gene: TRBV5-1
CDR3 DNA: TGCGCCAGCAGCCCGAGTCCGGGAGGGGACAATGAGCAGTTCTTC
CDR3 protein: CASSPSPGGDNEQFF

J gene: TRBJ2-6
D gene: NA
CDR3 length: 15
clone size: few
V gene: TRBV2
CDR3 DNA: TGTGCCAGCAGTGATGGGAGGTCTGGGGCCAACGTCCTGACTTTC
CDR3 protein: CASSDGRSGANVLTF

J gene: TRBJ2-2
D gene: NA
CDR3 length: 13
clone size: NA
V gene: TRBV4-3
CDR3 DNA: TGCGCCAGCAGCCAAGATCTCGGCTGGGAGCTGTTTTTT
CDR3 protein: CASSQDLGWELFF

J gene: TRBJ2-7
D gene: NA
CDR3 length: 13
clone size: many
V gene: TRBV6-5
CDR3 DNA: TGTGCCAGCAGGAGGGTGAGCTCCTACGAGCAGTACTTC
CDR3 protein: CASRRVSSYEQYF

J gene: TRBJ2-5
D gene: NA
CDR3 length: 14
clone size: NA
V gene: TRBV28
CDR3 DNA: TGTGCCAGCAGTTTATCGGGGGATAGGCAGACCCAGTACTTC
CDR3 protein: CASSLSGDRQTQYF

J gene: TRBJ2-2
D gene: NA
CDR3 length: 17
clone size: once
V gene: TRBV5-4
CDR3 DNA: TGTGCCAGCAGCTCGGGGGGGAGGGGGCCGGACACCGGGAAGCTGTTTTTT
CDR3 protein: CASSSGGRGPDTGKLFF

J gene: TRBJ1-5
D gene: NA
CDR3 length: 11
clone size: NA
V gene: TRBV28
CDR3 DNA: TGTGCAAGCAGTTTCGATCAGCCCCAGCATTTT
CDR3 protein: CASSFDQPQHF

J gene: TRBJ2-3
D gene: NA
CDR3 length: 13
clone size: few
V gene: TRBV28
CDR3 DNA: TGTGCCAGCAGGGAGGGGGGCACAGATACGCAGTATTTT
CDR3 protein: CASREGGTDTQYF